These 11 T cell receptor beta chains originate from one sample sequenced in a study of T cells in Graves' hyperthyroidism and ophthalmopathy. Amplification yielded TCR beta CDR3 regions, with RNA transcripts as the source. With the HTBI primer set, the TCR CDR3 went through a first round of RT-PCR. TCRdb independently ran MiXCR on the multiplex PCR reads; one entry per CDR3 protein. In the table there are around 580,000 distinct CDR3 sequences, 40% to 55% of which are singletons. The sequencing sample was made of peripheral blood or thyroid tissue (not recorded which). The receptors originated from a woman under 30 with Graves' hyperthyroidism.

The J gene is TRBJ2-5, the V gene TRBV12-3 or TRBV12-4; 9 bases line up with TRBD1. The CDR3 contains 15 residues. With 5 bases clipped from V and 5 bases from J, the junction kept 9 bases outside the gene matches. The CDR3 DNA follows: TGTGCCAGCAGTCCCCGGGACAGGGAACACGAGACCCAGTACTTC. It is translated as CASSPRDREHETQYF.

This chain connects TRBV14 to TRBJ2-7, with D possibly TRBD2 on 6 matching bases. The V gene's germline CDR1 is SGHDN and CDR2 FVKESK. CDR3 length equals 15 residues. V lost 4 bases and J lost 7, with 20 bases in between. The CDR3 region has the DNA TGTGCCAGCAGCCTCTACGGGAGACCCACCGGGGAGCAGTACTTC. This sequence encodes CASSLYGRPTGEQYF.

This clonotype was counted a few times. The rearrangement joins TRBV15 to TRBJ2-3; weak D call: TRBD2 (5 bases). Trimming cost V 0 bases and J 5 bases, with 12 bases left between them. Germline assignment: CDR1 LNHNV and CDR2 YYDKDF (reference sequence). The CDR3 contains 15 residues. Here the CDR3 DNA reads TGTGCCACCAGCAGAGATCGGGGAACCCGAGATACGCAGTATTTT. Translation gives CATSRDRGTRDTQYF.

This clonotype showed up many times. This rearrangement joins TRBV12-3 or TRBV12-4 to TRBJ2-7; D possibly corresponds to TRBD2 (5 bases). Trimming removed 8 bases from V and 0 bases from J, with 14 bases in between. CDR3 size: 14 residues. The CDR3 bases are TGTGCCAGCTCCGAGGGAGTAGGCTCCTACGAGCAGTACTTC. Translated: CASSEGVGSYEQYF.

Only a few counts were recorded for this clonotype. This rearrangement joins TRBV18 to TRBJ1-1, with D possibly TRBD1 on 6 matching bases. Per germline, CDR1 KGHSH and CDR2 LQKENI. The CDR3 extends over 17 amino acids. V was shortened by 3 bases and J by 0 bases, with 17 bases between the two germline ends. The CDR3 region is CASSPIGQGTMNTEAFF. CDR3 bases: TGTGCCAGCTCACCCATCGGGCAGGGGACCATGAACACTGAAGCTTTCTTT. The variable domain in full, completed from reference TRBV18 and TRBJ1-1, reads NAGVMQNPRHLVRRRGQEARLRCSPMKGHSHVYWYRQLPEEGLKFMVYLQKENIIDESGMPKERFSAEFPKEGPSILRIQQVVRGDSAAYFCASSPIGQGTMNTEAFFGQGTRLTVV.

This clonotype appeared a single time. This chain connects TRBV7-3 to TRBJ2-6; D might be TRBD2 (6 bases). The CDR3 is 17 residues long. Germline values: CDR1 SGHTA, CDR2 FQGTGA. Trimming took off 2 bases at V and 3 bases at J, with 14 bases between the two ends. The DNA for the CDR3 is TGTGCCAGCAGCTTACTAGGGGAGGTGTATGGGGCCAACGTCCTGACTTTC. Its translation: CASSLLGEVYGANVLTF.

The rearrangement links TRBV7-8 to TRBJ2-5, with D perhaps matching TRBD1 or TRBD2 (5 bases each). This CDR3 region has 15 residues. CDR1 SGHVS and CDR2 FQNEAQ come from the germline V gene. The germline V and J ends were trimmed by 6 bases and 4 bases, with 18 bases remaining between them. The CDR3 reads CASRTGLGKGETQYF. The CDR3 DNA follows: TGTGCCAGCAGAACGGGGCTAGGGAAAGGAGAGACCCAGTACTTC. The full variable domain, completed using reference TRBV7-8 and TRBJ2-5, is GAGVSQSPRYKVAKRGQDVALRCDPISGHVSLFWYQQALGQGPEFLTYFQNEAQLDKSGLPSDRFFAERPEGSVSTLKIQRTQQEDSAVYLCASRTGLGKGETQYFGPGTRLLVL.

The chain is built from TRBV20-1 and TRBJ2-7; tentatively, D is TRBD1 (6 bases). This CDR3 spans 14 amino acids. The V end lost 8 bases, the J end lost 2 bases, and 19 bases lay between the germline ends. In germline, CDR1 is DFQATT, CDR2 SNEGSKA (reference sequence). The CDR3 nucleotides read TGCAGTTTAGCGCTGTGGACAGCCACCTACGAGCAGTACTTC. Its protein is CSLALWTATYEQYF.

This clonotype was counted a single time. This chain joins TRBV25-1 and TRBJ2-7, with 14 bases fitting TRBD2. The CDR3 has 17 amino acids. Germline loops: CDR1 MGHDK, CDR2 SYGVNS. Trimming at V came to 3 bases and at J to 1 base, leaving 5 bases not matched to a gene. The CDR3 spells CASSDTGLAGGSYEQYF. CDR3 nucleotides: TGTGCCAGCAGTGATACAGGACTAGCGGGAGGATCCTACGAGCAGTACTTC.

This clonotype occurred a few times. The chain uses TRBV2 and TRBJ2-1, with D perhaps TRBD2 (6 bases). CDR1 and CDR2 (germline): SNHLY, FYNNEI. The V and J ends lost 4 bases and 6 bases respectively, with 16 bases between them. The CDR3 length is 15 residues. The CDR3 nucleotides are TGTGCCAGCAGTGCCCGCCTAGCGTTCAGCAATGAGCAGTTCTTC. Its protein is CASSARLAFSNEQFF.

Notes on this clonotype: Given a much more abundant clone one base away, this may be a read error. The conserved phenylalanine or tryptophan is not found at the CDR3 terminus, so this likely reflects a read error. The limits of the CDR3 on the DNA are not certain, so only TCRdb's listed CDR3 is given. The V gene is TRBV7-7, the J gene TRBJ2-2; the DNA was not used to check the table's D call, TRBD2. Germline V gives CDR1 SSHAT, CDR2 FNYEAQ (reference sequence). The CDR3 contains 13 residues when both ends are counted. The CDR3 loop reads CASSLGKSSRQFL.